A single sample gave rise to the 21 T cell receptor beta chains below, sequenced in a study of sequential checkpoint blockade in melanoma. Sequencing used immunoSEQ multiplex PCR; TCRdb keeps in-frame clones, though not all of them. The sample records 15,000 to 20,000 clones, roughly 70% being singletons. Treatment meaning: randomized to nivolumab then ipilimumab (arm A) or the reverse (arm B). The material sequenced was CD8+ T cells sorted from blood (inferred from file names), taken from a patient given nivolumab and ipilimumab in sequence. Every receptor here comes from a human donor with melanoma.

The chain employs TRBV5-5 and TRBJ2-7; unclear D gene. The germline V gene has CDR1 SGHKS and CDR2 YYEKEE (reference sequence). V dropped 4 bases and J dropped 0 bases, with 11 bases sitting between them. CDR3 size: 14 residues. DNA for the CDR3: TGTGCCAGCAGCGACGACTTGAACTCCTACGAGCAGTACTTC. This codes for CASSDDLNSYEQYF.

This chain connects TRBV27 to TRBJ1-2; 9 nucleotides align to TRBD1. The CDR3 runs to 15 residues. Germline CDR1 reads MNHEY; CDR2 reads SMNVEV (reference sequence). Trimming took 3 bases from V and 6 from J; bases not matched to a gene: 8. The CDR3 coding sequence is TGTGCCAGCAGTTTGTTCGTGGGGACAGGGAATGGCTACACCTTC. Protein product: CASSLFVGTGNGYTF.

Relative to its sample, this clone is medium-sized. The chain couples TRBV19 to TRBJ1-3, with D perhaps matching TRBD1 (6 bases). Trimming shortened V by 5 bases and J by 1 base, and 12 bases separated the two germline ends. Germline CDR1 LNHDA, CDR2 SQIVND (reference sequence). The CDR3 runs to 15 residues. The CDR3 loop is CASSFGTSSGNTIYF. The CDR3 DNA sequence: TGTGCCAGTAGTTTCGGGACATCTTCTGGAAACACCATATATTTT.

V and J are TRBV28 and TRBJ1-3; 9 positions agree with TRBD1. Germline V gene sequence: CDR1 MDHEN, CDR2 SYDVKM. V lost 3 bases and J lost 4; bases outside the gene matches: 7. This CDR3 is 16 amino acids long. The CDR3 loop reads CASSLATGGAGNTIYF. The CDR3 DNA is TGTGCCAGCAGTTTGGCGACAGGGGGTGCAGGAAACACCATATATTTT.

This clone appeared a few times. For the CDR3, the DNA is TGTGCCAGCAGCGCCGGACAGGCGGACGGCTACACCTTC. Translating gives CASSAGQADGYTF. The chain couples TRBV7-9 to TRBJ1-2; 7 bases map to TRBD1. J lost 8 bases, V lost 5 bases, and 8 bases had no gene match. The germline CDR1 and CDR2 sequences are SEHNR and FQNEAQ (reference sequence). This CDR3 is built from 13 residues.

The gene calls are TRBV9 and TRBJ2-7; 7 bases map to TRBD1. J was trimmed by 6 bases and V by 2 bases; bases with no gene match: 2. The CDR3 is 12 amino acids. Germline V gene data show CDR1 as SGDLS and CDR2 as YYNGEE. CDR3 in amino acids: CASSVGTAEQYF. CDR3 bases: TGTGCCAGCAGCGTCGGGACAGCCGAGCAGTACTTC.

The rearrangement uses TRBV9 and TRBJ1-1; D is unclear. The CDR3 has 14 residues. Trimming took 0 bases from V and 0 from J, leaving 6 bases between them. The germline gives CDR1 SGDLS, CDR2 YYNGEE. The CDR3 DNA reads as TGTGCCAGCAGCGTAGGGGAGATGAACACTGAAGCTTTCTTT. It is translated as CASSVGEMNTEAFF. Based on the CDR3 plus reference TRBV9 and TRBJ1-1, the full variable domain is DSGVTQTPKHLITATGQRVTLRCSPRSGDLSVYWYQQSLDQGLQFLIQYYNGEERAKGNILERFSAQQFPDLHSELNLSSLELGDSALYFCASSVGEMNTEAFFGQGTRLTVV.

This chain connects TRBV5-1 to TRBJ1-2; D is unclear. CDR3 length: 17 residues. CDR1 is SGHRS, CDR2 YFSETQ, per germline. Deletions cut 0 bases from V and 2 bases from J, with 17 bases between. The CDR3 loop is CASSLALFGQANYGYTF. The CDR3 DNA follows: TGCGCCAGCAGCTTGGCTCTCTTTGGGCAGGCAAACTATGGCTACACCTTC.

This chain joins TRBV7-3 and TRBJ2-1; D not certain. Germline V gives CDR1 SGHTA, CDR2 FQGTGA. The ends were cut back, 4 bases at V and 6 bases at J, with 7 bases in the middle. The CDR3 consists of 12 residues. Here the CDR3 reads CASSWLGNEQFF. CDR3 bases: TGTGCCAGCAGCTGGCTAGGCAATGAGCAGTTCTTC.

This clone was counted once. The V call is TRBV11-2, the J call TRBJ2-7, with D unclear. V lost 1 base, J lost 2 bases, and 6 bases lay in between. The CDR3 runs 13 residues. Germline V gene data show CDR1 as SGHAT and CDR2 as FQNNGV. The CDR3 region is CASSLGAAYEQYF. The CDR3, as DNA: TGTGCCAGCAGCTTAGGAGCTGCCTACGAGCAGTACTTC.

This sequence joins TRBV15 and TRBJ1-4; 10 bases are shared with TRBD1. The CDR3 is made up of 15 amino acids. The V gene's germline CDR1 is LNHNV and CDR2 YYDKDF (reference sequence). The V and J ends lost 9 bases and 8 bases, in that order; junction bases with no gene match: 12. DNA of the CDR3: TGTGCCACTAGTACCGGACAGGGGGGCTTAGAAAAACTGTTTTTT. Protein: CATSTGQGGLEKLFF.

The chain combines TRBV6-1 with TRBJ2-7, with 7 bases fitting TRBD1. The length of the CDR3 is 14 residues. Germline values: CDR1 MNHNS, CDR2 SASEGT. With V trimmed by 1 base and J by 3 bases, 3 bases remained unmatched. CDR3 in DNA: TGTGCCAGCAGTGAAGTGGACAGGAGCTACGAGCAGTACTTC. Protein product: CASSEVDRSYEQYF.

For this clone: The CDR3 ends on some other residue instead of the conserved phenylalanine or tryptophan, so this is likely a read error. The DNA is omitted, as the CDR3 cannot be located on it reliably, and the CDR3 follows TCRdb's listing. The V call is TRBV30, the J call TRBJ1-1; the table calls TRBD1, which could not be checked here. Germline V CDR1 and CDR2: GTSNPN, SVGIG (reference sequence). Both ends counted, the CDR3 spans 13 residues. The CDR3 loop is CAGTGTGGVGSFL.

The rearrangement uses TRBV5-4 and TRBJ2-2; the D gene is possibly TRBD2 (5 bases). Germline V gives CDR1 SGHNT, CDR2 YYREEE (reference sequence). The CDR3 runs to 13 residues. Trimming cost V 4 bases and J 3 bases, with 7 bases left between them. The CDR3 loop is CASSAGDTGELFF. CDR3 DNA sequence: TGTGCCAGCAGCGCCGGGGACACCGGGGAGCTGTTTTTT.

This chain uses TRBV28 with TRBJ2-7, with TRBD1 matching 7 bases. The CDR3 has 16 amino acids. Germline values: CDR1 MDHEN, CDR2 SYDVKM. With 2 bases clipped from V and 4 bases from J, the junction kept 11 bases outside the gene matches. For the CDR3, the DNA is TGTGCCAGCAGTTTACCCCGGCCAGGGGGAAGGTACGAGCAGTACTTC. Encoded protein: CASSLPRPGGRYEQYF.

This rearrangement joins TRBV10-1 to TRBJ1-5, with 9 positions matching TRBD1. With V trimmed by 8 bases and J by 8 bases, 16 bases remained unmatched. The CDR3 runs 16 residues. Germline V lookup: CDR1 WNHNN, CDR2 SYGVQD (reference sequence). The CDR3 here is CASSRTGEVLIKPQHF. The CDR3 nucleotides are TGCGCCAGCTCCCGGACAGGGGAGGTCCTAATAAAGCCCCAGCATTTT.

J is TRBJ2-7 and V is TRBV12-5, with D possibly TRBD1 on 6 matching bases. Trimming shortened V by 5 bases and J by 2 bases, and 19 bases separated the two germline ends. CDR1 and CDR2 (germline): LGHNT, FRNRAP. CDR3 length: 16 amino acids. CDR3 sequence: CASGLIRDTLTYEQYF. The CDR3 DNA is TGTGCTAGTGGTCTAATTCGGGACACCTTGACCTACGAGCAGTACTTC.

The V and J genes are TRBV25-1 and TRBJ2-1; 9 bases agree with TRBD2. The CDR3 length is 17 residues. J was trimmed by 8 bases and V by 3 bases; bases with no gene match: 14. The germline V gene encodes CDR1 MGHDK and CDR2 SYGVNS. The CDR3 DNA reads as TGTGCCAGCAGTGATCTTGGCGGGGGGGCAGCTAACTATGAGCAGTTCTTC. Protein product: CASSDLGGGAANYEQFF.

By sample fraction, this clone is medium-sized. The CDR3 spells CASESGRQETQYF. The CDR3 region has the DNA TGTGCCAGCGAGAGCGGGAGGCAAGAGACCCAGTACTTC. The rearrangement links TRBV7-9 to TRBJ2-5, with 9 bases fitting TRBD2. The junction had 3 bases not matched to a gene; V was cut back by 8 bases and J by 2 bases. The germline V gene encodes CDR1 SEHNR and CDR2 FQNEAQ (reference sequence). The CDR3 totals 13 residues.

This chain joins TRBV7-6 and TRBJ2-3; 7 bases match TRBD1. Germline V gene lookup returns CDR1 SGHVS and CDR2 FNYEAQ. Germline trimming cut 2 bases from V and 7 bases from J; bases unmatched to any gene: 15. The CDR3 runs to 17 residues. For the CDR3, the DNA is TGTGCCAGCAGCTTACCCACGACAGGGATTAGGTGGAATACGCAGTATTTT. It translates to CASSLPTTGIRWNTQYF. Full variable domain (outside the CDR3, taken from reference TRBV7-6 and TRBJ2-3): GAGVSQSPRYKVTKRGQDVALRCDPISGHVSLYWYRQALGQGPEFLTYFNYEAQQDKSGLPNDRFSAERPEGSISTLTIQRTEQRDSAMYRCASSLPTTGIRWNTQYFGPGTRLTVL.

The chain uses TRBV25-1 and TRBJ1-2; 10 bases fit TRBD1. After removal of 5 bases from V and 4 bases from J, the junction contained 7 bases not matched to a gene. The germline V gene encodes CDR1 MGHDK and CDR2 SYGVNS. The length of the CDR3 is 15 residues. This CDR3 is CASSFGTGVVYGYTF. CDR3 coding DNA: TGTGCCAGCAGTTTCGGGACAGGGGTAGTCTATGGCTACACCTTC.